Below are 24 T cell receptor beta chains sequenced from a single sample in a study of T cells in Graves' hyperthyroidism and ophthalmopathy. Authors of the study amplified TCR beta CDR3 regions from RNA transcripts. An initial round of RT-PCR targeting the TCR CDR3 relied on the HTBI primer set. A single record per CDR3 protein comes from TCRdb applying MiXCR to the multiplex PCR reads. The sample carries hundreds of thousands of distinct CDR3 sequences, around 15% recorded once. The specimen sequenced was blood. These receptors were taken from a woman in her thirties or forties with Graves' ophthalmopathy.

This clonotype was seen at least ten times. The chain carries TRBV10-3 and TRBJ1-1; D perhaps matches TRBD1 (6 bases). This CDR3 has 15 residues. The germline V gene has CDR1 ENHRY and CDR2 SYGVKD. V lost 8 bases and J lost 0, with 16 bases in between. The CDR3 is CAIAQGPDMNTEAFF. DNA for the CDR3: TGTGCCATCGCCCAGGGGCCCGATATGAACACTGAAGCTTTCTTT.

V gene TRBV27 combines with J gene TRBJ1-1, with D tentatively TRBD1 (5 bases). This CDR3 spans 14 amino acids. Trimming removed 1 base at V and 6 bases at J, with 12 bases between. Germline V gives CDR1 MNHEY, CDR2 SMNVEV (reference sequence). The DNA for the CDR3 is TGTGCCAGCAGTTTATACGGGGCCAGCCCTGAAGCTTTCTTT. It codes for CASSLYGASPEAFF.

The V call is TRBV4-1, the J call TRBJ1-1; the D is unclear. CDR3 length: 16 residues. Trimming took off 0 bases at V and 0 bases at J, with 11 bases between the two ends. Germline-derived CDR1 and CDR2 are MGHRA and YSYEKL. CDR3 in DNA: TGCGCCAGCAGCCAAGAATCGGGTGGGGTGAACACTGAAGCTTTCTTT. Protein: CASSQESGGVNTEAFF.

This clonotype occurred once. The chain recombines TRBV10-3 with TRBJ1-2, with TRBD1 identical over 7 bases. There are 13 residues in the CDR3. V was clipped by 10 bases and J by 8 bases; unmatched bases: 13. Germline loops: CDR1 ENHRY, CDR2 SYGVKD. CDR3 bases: TGTGCCACAAAGACAGGGACAGATCAAGGCTACACCTTC. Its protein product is CATKTGTDQGYTF.

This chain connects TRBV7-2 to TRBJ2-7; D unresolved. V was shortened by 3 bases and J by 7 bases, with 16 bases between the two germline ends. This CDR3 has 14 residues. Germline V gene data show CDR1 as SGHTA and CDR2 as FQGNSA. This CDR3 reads CASSFGPRGSEQYF. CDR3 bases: TGTGCCAGCAGCTTTGGGCCCAGAGGTTCTGAGCAGTACTTC.

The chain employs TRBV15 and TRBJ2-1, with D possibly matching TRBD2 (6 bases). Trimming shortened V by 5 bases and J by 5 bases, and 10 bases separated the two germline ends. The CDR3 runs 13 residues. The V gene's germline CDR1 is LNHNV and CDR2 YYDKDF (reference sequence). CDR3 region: CATSWDLHNEQFF. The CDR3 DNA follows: TGTGCCACCAGCTGGGACTTACACAATGAGCAGTTCTTC.

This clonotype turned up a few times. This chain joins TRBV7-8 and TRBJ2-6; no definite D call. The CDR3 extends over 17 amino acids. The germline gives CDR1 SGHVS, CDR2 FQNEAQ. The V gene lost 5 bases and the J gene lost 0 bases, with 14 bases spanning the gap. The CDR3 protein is CASSLDIWNSGANVLTF. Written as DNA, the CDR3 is TGTGCCAGCAGCCTCGACATATGGAACTCTGGGGCCAACGTCCTGACTTTC.

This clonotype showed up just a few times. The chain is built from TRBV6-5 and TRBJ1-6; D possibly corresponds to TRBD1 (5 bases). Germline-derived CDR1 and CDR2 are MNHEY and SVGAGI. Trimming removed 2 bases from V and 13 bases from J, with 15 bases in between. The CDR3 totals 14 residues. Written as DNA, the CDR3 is TGTGCCAGCAGTTACGTAGGGGCAGGGAGGCCCCTCCACTTT. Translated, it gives CASSYVGAGRPLHF.

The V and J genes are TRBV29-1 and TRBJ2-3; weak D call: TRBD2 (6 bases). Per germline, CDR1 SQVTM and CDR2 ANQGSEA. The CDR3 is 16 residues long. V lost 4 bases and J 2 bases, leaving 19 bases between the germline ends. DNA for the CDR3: TGCAGCGTTGTGGAGACAAGGAGGAGGGTCACAGATACGCAGTATTTT. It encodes CSVVETRRRVTDTQYF.

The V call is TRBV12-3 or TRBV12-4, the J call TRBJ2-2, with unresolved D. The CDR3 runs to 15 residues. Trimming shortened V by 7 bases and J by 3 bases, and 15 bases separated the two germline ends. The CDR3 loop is CASTYQEPDTGELFF. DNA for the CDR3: TGTGCCAGCACCTACCAAGAGCCGGACACCGGGGAGCTGTTTTTT.

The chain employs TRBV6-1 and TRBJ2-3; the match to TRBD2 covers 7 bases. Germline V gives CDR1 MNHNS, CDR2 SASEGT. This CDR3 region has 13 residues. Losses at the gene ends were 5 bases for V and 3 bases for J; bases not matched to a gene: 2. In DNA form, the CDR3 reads TGTGCCAGCAGTATGGGGGGGACAGATACGCAGTATTTT. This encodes CASSMGGTDTQYF.

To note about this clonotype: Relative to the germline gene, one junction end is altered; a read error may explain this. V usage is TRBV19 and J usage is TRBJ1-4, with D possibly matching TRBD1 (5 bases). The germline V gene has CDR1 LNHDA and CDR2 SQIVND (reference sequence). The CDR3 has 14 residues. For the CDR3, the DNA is TGTGCTAGTAGTATAGCAGGGATTGGGGAAAAACTGTTTTTT. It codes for CASSIAGIGEKLFF.

The CDR3 DNA reads as TGCAGTGCTAGAGATGGGTGGGGGCAAGAGACCCAGTACTTC. It is translated as CSARDGWGQETQYF. V usage is TRBV20-1 and J usage is TRBJ2-5; D possibly uses TRBD1 or TRBD2 (5 bases each). Trimming took 0 bases from V and 2 from J, leaving 10 bases between them. Germline loops: CDR1 DFQATT, CDR2 SNEGSKA (reference sequence). There are 14 residues in the CDR3.

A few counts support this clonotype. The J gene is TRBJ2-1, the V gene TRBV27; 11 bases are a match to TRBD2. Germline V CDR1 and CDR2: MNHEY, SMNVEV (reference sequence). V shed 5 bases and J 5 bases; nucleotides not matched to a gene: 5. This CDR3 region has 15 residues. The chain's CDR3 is CASSIGTSGHNEQFF. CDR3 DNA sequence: TGTGCCAGCAGTATTGGGACTAGCGGTCACAATGAGCAGTTCTTC.

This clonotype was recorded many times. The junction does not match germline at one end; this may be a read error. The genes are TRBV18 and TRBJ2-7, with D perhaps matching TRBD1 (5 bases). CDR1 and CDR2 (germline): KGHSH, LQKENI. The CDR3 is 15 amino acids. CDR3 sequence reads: CASSTPTGFPYEQYF. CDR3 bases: TGTGCCAGCTCAACACCTACAGGTTTCCCCTACGAGCAGTACTTC.

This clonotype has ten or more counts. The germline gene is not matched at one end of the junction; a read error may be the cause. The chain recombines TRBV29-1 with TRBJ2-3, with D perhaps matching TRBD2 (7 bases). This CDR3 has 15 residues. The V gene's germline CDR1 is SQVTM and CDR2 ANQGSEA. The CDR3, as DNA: TGCAGCGCCGGGGTCGGGGGGACAAGCACAGATACCCAGTATTTT. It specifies CSAGVGGTSTDTQYF.

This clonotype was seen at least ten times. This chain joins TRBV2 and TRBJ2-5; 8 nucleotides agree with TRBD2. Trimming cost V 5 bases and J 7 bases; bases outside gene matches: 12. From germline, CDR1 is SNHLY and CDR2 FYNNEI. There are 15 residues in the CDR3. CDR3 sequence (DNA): TGTGCCAGCAGTCGGACTAGCCCCAGGGGAGGGACCCAGTACTTC. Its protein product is CASSRTSPRGGTQYF.

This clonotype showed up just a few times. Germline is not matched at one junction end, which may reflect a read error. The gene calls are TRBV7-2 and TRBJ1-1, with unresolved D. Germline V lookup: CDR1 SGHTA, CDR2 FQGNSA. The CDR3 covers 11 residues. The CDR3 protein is CASSAHTEAFF. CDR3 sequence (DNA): TGTGCCAGCAGCGCCCACACCGAAGCTTTCTTT.

The CDR3 bases are TGTGCCAGTAGGCCTCTTGGGGTAGCCAAAAACATTCAGTACTTC. Protein product: CASRPLGVAKNIQYF. The chain uses TRBV19 and TRBJ2-4, with D unresolved. The CDR3 loop spans 15 amino acids. Germline CDR1 and CDR2: LNHDA and SQIVND (reference sequence). The V and J ends lost 6 bases and 0 bases respectively, with 12 bases between them.

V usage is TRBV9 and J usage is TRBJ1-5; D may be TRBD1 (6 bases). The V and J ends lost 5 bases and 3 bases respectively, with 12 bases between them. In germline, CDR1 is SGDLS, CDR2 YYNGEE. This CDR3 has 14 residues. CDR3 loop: CASSKGGYNQPQHF. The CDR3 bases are TGTGCCAGCAGTAAAGGGGGGTACAATCAGCCCCAGCATTTT.

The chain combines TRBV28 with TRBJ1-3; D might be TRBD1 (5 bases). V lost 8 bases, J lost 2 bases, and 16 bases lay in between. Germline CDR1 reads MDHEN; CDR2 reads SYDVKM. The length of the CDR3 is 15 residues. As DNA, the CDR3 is TGTGCCAGCCTCGCCGGGACTGGGGCTGGAAACACCATATATTTT. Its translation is CASLAGTGAGNTIYF.

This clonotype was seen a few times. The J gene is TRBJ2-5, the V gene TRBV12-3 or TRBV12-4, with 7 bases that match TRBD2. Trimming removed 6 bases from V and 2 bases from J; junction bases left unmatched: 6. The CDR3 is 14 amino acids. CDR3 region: CASRGIGGQETQYF. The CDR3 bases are TGTGCCAGCAGGGGGATCGGGGGGCAAGAGACCCAGTACTTC.

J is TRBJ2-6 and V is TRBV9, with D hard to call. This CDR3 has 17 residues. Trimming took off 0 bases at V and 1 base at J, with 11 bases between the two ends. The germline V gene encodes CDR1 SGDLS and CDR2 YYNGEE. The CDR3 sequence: CASSVGLRPSGANVLTF. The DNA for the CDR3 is TGTGCCAGCAGCGTAGGACTGAGACCATCTGGGGCCAACGTCCTGACTTTC. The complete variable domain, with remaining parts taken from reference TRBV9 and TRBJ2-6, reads DSGVTQTPKHLITATGQRVTLRCSPRSGDLSVYWYQQSLDQGLQFLIQYYNGEERAKGNILERFSAQQFPDLHSELNLSSLELGDSALYFCASSVGLRPSGANVLTFGAGSRLTVL.

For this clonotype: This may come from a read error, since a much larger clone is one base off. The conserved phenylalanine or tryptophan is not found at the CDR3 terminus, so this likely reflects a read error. The CDR3 here is CASSFGRTSSTDTQYL. The DNA of the CDR3 is TGTGCCAGCAGCTTCGGCAGAACCTCAAGCACAGATACGCAGTATCTT. The V gene is TRBV11-3, the J gene TRBJ2-3; D gene unclear. Germline lookup yields CDR1 SGHNT and CDR2 YENEEA. V was trimmed by 3 bases and J by 0 bases, leaving 13 bases between them. The CDR3 length is 16 residues.